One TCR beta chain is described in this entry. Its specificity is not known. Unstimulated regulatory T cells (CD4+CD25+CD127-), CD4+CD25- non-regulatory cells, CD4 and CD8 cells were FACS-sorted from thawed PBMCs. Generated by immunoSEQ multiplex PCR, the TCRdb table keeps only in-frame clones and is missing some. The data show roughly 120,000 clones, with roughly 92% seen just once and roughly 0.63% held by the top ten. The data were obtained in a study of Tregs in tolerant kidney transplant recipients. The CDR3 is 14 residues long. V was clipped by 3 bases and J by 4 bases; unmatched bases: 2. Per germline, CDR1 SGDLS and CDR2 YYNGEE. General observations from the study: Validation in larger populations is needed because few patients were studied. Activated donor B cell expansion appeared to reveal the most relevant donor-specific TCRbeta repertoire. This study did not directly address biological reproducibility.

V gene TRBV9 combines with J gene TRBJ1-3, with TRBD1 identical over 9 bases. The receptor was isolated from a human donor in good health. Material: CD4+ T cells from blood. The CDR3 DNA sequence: TGTGCCAGCAGCGGACAGGGGGTAGGAAACACCATATATTTT. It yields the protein CASSGQGVGNTIYF.